A selection of T cell receptor beta chains follows, all from one sample in a study of T cell changes during pregnancy in multiple sclerosis. Here immunoSEQ multiplex PCR was the method, and the copy in TCRdb shows in-frame clones only, minus some. The repertoire has tens of thousands of clones, almost 95% of them found once; the top ten carry less than 2%. The input for sequencing was peripheral blood, taken in the third trimester of pregnancy. These receptors were taken from a female donor in good health, enrolled as a control in a pregnancy study. Each CDR3 is given with its conserved first and last residue. Each record gives: clone size, D gene, V gene, J gene, CDR3 DNA, CDR3 protein. The D gene is left open where the match is weak. The listing skips clone size in some rows; elsewhere it reads once, few, many or a size class.

-	TRBD2	TRBV5-1	TRBJ2-1	TGCGCCAGCAGCACCTTGGGGGGGGAGCAGTTCTTC	CASSTLGGEQFF
-	-	TRBV30	TRBJ2-6	TGTGCCTGGAGGGTAGGGGGCTCTGGGGCCAACGTCCTGACTTTC	CAWRVGGSGANVLTF
few	-	TRBV15	TRBJ2-3	TGTGCCACCAGCAGAGATTTCGGGGACTCAGATACGCAGTATTTT	CATSRDFGDSDTQYF
-	-	TRBV30	TRBJ2-1	TGTGCCTGGAGGGCGGTAGAAAACGGGAATGAGCAGTTCTTC	CAWRAVENGNEQFF
-	-	TRBV5-4	TRBJ2-2	TGTGCCAGCTGGGGCGGGGAAACCGGGGAGCTGTTTTTT	CASWGGETGELFF
-	-	TRBV19	TRBJ2-7	TGTGCCACTGAGGTTGGGTCACTCGGATCCTACGAGCAGTACTTC	CATEVGSLGSYEQYF
-	TRBD2	TRBV9	TRBJ2-5	TGTGCCAGCAGCCCACCGGGACTAGAGCAAGAGACCCAGTACTTC	CASSPPGLEQETQYF
once	TRBD1	TRBV7-8	TRBJ2-7	TGTGCCAGCAGCTTAGTAGGCGGGACAGGGGGGAACGAGCAGTACTTC	CASSLVGGTGGNEQYF
-	-	TRBV7-2	TRBJ2-3	TGTGCCAGCAGCTTAGACAGTGTCTTTTCTTCTAGCACAGATACGCAGTATTTT	CASSLDSVFSSSTDTQYF
-	-	TRBV10-3	TRBJ2-3	TGTGCCACTCGGGGGACTAGCACAGATACGCAGTATTTT	CATRGTSTDTQYF
-	TRBD1	TRBV5-4	TRBJ2-1	TGTGCCAGCAGCTTGGAACTAGGACAGGGTGTCCGCAATGAGCAGTTCTTC	CASSLELGQGVRNEQFF
-	-	TRBV4-1	TRBJ1-6	TGCGCCAGCAGCCATCCTTACAGGGAGAATTCACCCCTCCACTTT	CASSHPYRENSPLHF
-	TRBD1	TRBV28	TRBJ1-2	TGTGCCAGCCTTCGGACAGGGGGTAGGACCAACTATGGCTACACCTTC	CASLRTGGRTNYGYTF
-	TRBD2	TRBV9	TRBJ2-1	TGTGCCAGCAGCGTGGCGGGGGGGTGGTATGAGCAGTTCTTC	CASSVAGGWYEQFF
-	TRBD2	TRBV7-9	TRBJ2-1	TGTGCCAGCAGCGCTGGGCCGGGGGGGCAGTTCTTC	CASSAGPGGQFF
once	TRBD2	TRBV19	TRBJ2-5	TGTGCCAGTTCCGCGGGGGAGGGGACCCAGTACTTC	CASSAGEGTQYF
-	TRBD1	TRBV6-6	TRBJ2-7	TGTGCCAGCAGTCTCCCGGGACAGGGGAACTACGAGCAGTACTTC	CASSLPGQGNYEQYF